Below, 14 T cell receptor beta chains from the same sample are listed, as sequenced in a study of T cell repertoires in cytomegalovirus infection. TCRdb processed the reads anew with MiXCR; each CDR3 protein has one entry. Counted here are roughly 300,000 distinct CDR3 sequences, more than 9% occurring once; the ten biggest clones make up around 4%. The material sequenced was PBMCs. The receptor set was obtained from a human donor in good health (CMV status not recorded). Some clones in this sample may be carry-over from other donors' samples.

The chain carries TRBV12-3 or TRBV12-4 and TRBJ2-3; TRBD2 matches at 9 bases. The CDR3 is 18 amino acids. The V gene end was trimmed by 3 bases and the J gene end by 5 bases; junction bases not matched to a gene: 15. The CDR3 DNA is TGTGCCAGCAGTTTTAGGATAGCGGGAGCCTCCTCATTAGATACGCAGTATTTT. Protein sequence: CASSFRIAGASSLDTQYF.

This clonotype was detected many times. The chain is built from TRBV12-3 or TRBV12-4 and TRBJ2-1, with D hard to call. The germline V and J ends were trimmed by 4 bases and 4 bases, with 17 bases remaining between them. The CDR3 length is 16 residues. CDR3 sequence (DNA): TGTGCCAGCAGTTCCCAGACCACAACCTTGTACAATGAGCAGTTCTTC. Protein sequence: CASSSQTTTLYNEQFF.

This clonotype has more than one count but fewer than ten. The rearrangement links TRBV4-3 to TRBJ1-4; the D gene is possibly TRBD1 (6 bases). This CDR3 contains 18 residues. Trimming stripped 0 bases from V and 8 bases from J, with 22 bases between. Germline V CDR1 and CDR2: LGHNA, YSLEER. CDR3 sequence (DNA): TGCGCCAGCAGCCAAGATCTGGGACAATTCAGGAATAGAGAAAAACTGTTTTTT. The encoded protein is CASSQDLGQFRNREKLFF.

In its sample, this clonotype was seen a few times. The chain combines TRBV28 with TRBJ2-7, with D tentatively TRBD2 (6 bases). Deletions cut 7 bases from V and 0 bases from J, with 13 bases between. Germline assignment: CDR1 MDHEN and CDR2 SYDVKM. This CDR3 comprises 14 residues. CDR3 nucleotide sequence: TGTGCCAGCAATCTTCGGGGGAGCTCCTACGAGCAGTACTTC. Its protein product is CASNLRGSSYEQYF.

V usage is TRBV7-2 and J usage is TRBJ2-3; maybe TRBD1 (6 bases). Germline lookup yields CDR1 SGHTA and CDR2 FQGNSA. The CDR3 length is 13 residues. Trimming stripped 4 bases from V and 5 bases from J, with 10 bases between. The CDR3 sequence: CASSSTGRDTQYF. As DNA, the CDR3 is TGTGCCAGCAGCTCCACAGGGCGAGATACGCAGTATTTT.

The chain joins TRBV10-3 to TRBJ2-1; perhaps TRBD2 as D (6 bases). V was clipped by 2 bases and J by 9 bases, with 17 bases between them. This CDR3 spans 15 amino acids. Germline V lookup: CDR1 ENHRY, CDR2 SYGVKD. The CDR3 DNA sequence: TGTGCCATCAGTGAGACTGCGGCAGGGCGGGGTGAGCAGTTCTTC. It specifies CAISETAAGRGEQFF.

The CDR3 nucleotides read TGTGCCTGGAGTGTTGGGGGGCGGTCTCAGCCCCAGCATTTT. Its protein is CAWSVGGRSQPQHF. The rearrangement uses TRBV30 and TRBJ1-5; maybe TRBD1 (6 bases). This CDR3 has 14 residues. CDR1 is GTSNPN, CDR2 SVGIG, per germline (reference sequence). The V end lost 0 bases, the J end lost 6 bases, and 12 bases lay between the germline ends.

In this sample, this clonotype turned up a few times. The V gene is TRBV7-2, the J gene TRBJ2-7; 16 bases match TRBD2. CDR3 size: 16 residues. The V gene end was trimmed by 5 bases and the J gene end by 6 bases; junction bases not matched to a gene: 7. CDR1 and CDR2 (germline): SGHTA, FQGNSA. The CDR3 nucleotides read TGTGCCAGCAGCCTCGGGACTAGCGGGAGGGCCGGCGAGCAGTACTTC. Amino acids: CASSLGTSGRAGEQYF.

This clonotype was found many times. The CDR3: CASSPLAVSTDTQYF. The DNA for the CDR3 is TGTGCCAGCAGCCCACTAGCGGTTAGCACAGATACGCAGTATTTT. This chain joins TRBV11-2 and TRBJ2-3; TRBD2 aligns across 8 bases. Germline V gene sequence: CDR1 SGHAT, CDR2 FQNNGV. The CDR3 runs to 15 residues. V dropped 5 bases and J dropped 0; count of bases not matched to a gene: 4. The variable domain in full, with the rest retrieved from reference TRBV11-2 and TRBJ2-3, is EAGVAQSPRYKIIEKRQSVAFWCNPISGHATLYWYQQILGQGPKLLIQFQNNGVVDDSQLPKDRFSAERLKGVDSTLKIQPAKLEDSAVYLCASSPLAVSTDTQYFGPGTRLTVL.

This clonotype was detected only a few times. A read error may explain this, as a much larger clone is one base away. The chain links TRBV7-8 to TRBJ2-7; possible D gene TRBD1, 6 bases. The germline V gene has CDR1 SGHVS and CDR2 FQNEAQ. This CDR3 contains 15 residues. The V end lost 3 bases, the J end lost 3 bases, and 15 bases lay between the germline ends. DNA for the CDR3: TGTGCCAGCAGCTTGCACAGGGCCATTGGCTACGAGCAGTACTTC. The encoded protein is CASSLHRAIGYEQYF.

Ten or more counts support this clonotype. V usage is TRBV11-2 and J usage is TRBJ1-4; 7 bases line up with TRBD1. Germline CDR1 and CDR2: SGHAT and FQNNGV. The CDR3 sequence is 17 residues long. V lost 6 bases to trimming and J lost 11 bases; unmatched junction nucleotides: 21. As DNA, the CDR3 is TGTGCCAGCAGTCAAAGCCCCAAGTCCGGAACAGGGGAGAAACTGTTTTTT. It specifies CASSQSPKSGTGEKLFF.

This clonotype has at least ten counts. This chain uses TRBV7-6 with TRBJ1-2; D unresolved. Per germline, CDR1 SGHVS and CDR2 FNYEAQ. Trimming shortened V by 3 bases and J by 7 bases, and 18 bases separated the two germline ends. The CDR3 runs to 15 residues. CDR3 amino acids: CASSLVEYGSTGYTF. The CDR3, as DNA: TGTGCCAGCAGCTTGGTCGAATATGGCTCAACTGGCTACACCTTC.

Ten or more counts support this clonotype. This chain uses TRBV7-2 with TRBJ1-6; TRBD1 is a possible D gene (5 bases). There are 15 residues in the CDR3. V lost 7 bases to trimming and J lost 14 bases, with 24 bases between them. The V gene's germline CDR1 is SGHTA and CDR2 FQGNSA. DNA of the CDR3: TGTGCCAGCATCCCGGACACCGGCTTCTTCTTTTCCCTCCACTTT. It translates to CASIPDTGFFFSLHF.

The chain recombines TRBV27 with TRBJ2-2; the D gene is possibly TRBD1 (5 bases). The CDR3 is made up of 11 amino acids. Germline assignment: CDR1 MNHEY and CDR2 SMNVEV (reference sequence). The V gene lost 8 bases and the J gene lost 6 bases, with 7 bases spanning the gap. CDR3 amino acids: CASQQAGELFF. The DNA for the CDR3 is TGTGCCAGCCAACAGGCCGGGGAGCTGTTTTTT.